The T cell receptor beta chain described here comes from a study of blood T cell repertoires in COVID-19. Study-wide context: Sites across the United States, Italy and Spain contributed samples from acute and convalescent COVID-19. The analysed material was cDNA or gDNA that came from T cells, B-cell-depleted T cells, or PBMCs.

Germline V CDR1 and CDR2: SGHTA, FQGNSA. V was clipped by 5 bases and J by 5 bases, with 15 bases between them. The CDR3 has 14 amino acids. Per the original data handling: Amplified reference gene primers provided the basis for estimating nucleated cell counts. Sequencing was performed with immunoSEQ multiplex PCR; in TCRdb, only in-frame clones are kept and a portion is missing. V and J calls and clone size are those listed in that table; D and trimming were worked out from the DNA. The sample has some 200,000 clones; around nine tenths are singletons. The origin of this receptor is a man aged 18 to 29 with active or convalescent COVID-19. V and J are TRBV7-2 and TRBJ2-5; TRBD2 might be the D (5 bases). The sample comprised peripheral blood. CDR3 amino acids: CASSRGTKTETQYF. As DNA, the CDR3 is TGTGCCAGCAGCCGGGGAACCAAGACTGAGACCCAGTACTTC.